A selection of T cell receptor beta chains follows, all from one sample in a study of T cell responses to AZD1222 COVID-19 vaccine. The protocol was immunoSEQ multiplex PCR, while the TCRdb copy is restricted to in-frame clones and leaves out a portion. The table includes about 150,000 clones, around 93% detected once. The sequenced sample was peripheral blood, obtained 28 days after the second AZD1222 dose. The source of these receptors is an adult who received the AZD1222 COVID-19 vaccine. Both conserved end residues are part of each CDR3. Each record gives: D gene, V gene, clone size, J gene, CDR3 protein, CDR3 DNA. The D gene is left open where the match is weak. Clone size is stated in some rows and not others, as once, few, many or a class when expanded.

D: TRBD2
V: TRBV9
size: NA
J: TRBJ2-1
CDR3: CASSVGMGLGHNEQFF
DNA: TGTGCCAGCAGCGTAGGAATGGGACTAGGTCACAATGAGCAGTTCTTC

D: NA
V: TRBV7-9
size: NA
J: TRBJ1-2
CDR3: CASSFYGRSYGYTF
DNA: TGTGCCAGCAGCTTCTACGGCAGAAGCTATGGCTACACCTTC

D: NA
V: TRBV1
size: NA
J: TRBJ2-3
CDR3: CTSSQDGLAGGPSDTQYF
DNA: TGCACCAGCAGCCAAGATGGACTAGCGGGGGGGCCATCAGATACGCAGTATTTT

D: TRBD2
V: TRBV28
size: few
J: TRBJ2-5
CDR3: CASTTGLAAKYF
DNA: TGTGCCAGCACCACAGGACTAGCGGCCAAGTACTTC

D: TRBD2
V: TRBV20-1
size: NA
J: TRBJ2-4
CDR3: CSASRLAGPHIQYF
DNA: TGCAGTGCTAGTAGACTAGCGGGACCTCACATTCAGTACTTC

D: TRBD1
V: TRBV29-1
size: once
J: TRBJ2-1
CDR3: CSVSTGGALDEQFF
DNA: TGCAGCGTCTCGACAGGGGGCGCCCTCGATGAGCAGTTCTTC

D: NA
V: TRBV18
size: NA
J: TRBJ2-3
CDR3: CASSRDIASTDTQYF
DNA: TGTGCCAGCTCACGCGACATCGCTAGCACAGATACGCAGTATTTT

D: TRBD1
V: TRBV7-3
size: NA
J: TRBJ1-2
CDR3: CASSQTRDRADGYTF
DNA: TGTGCCAGCAGCCAAACAAGAGACAGGGCGGACGGCTACACCTTC

D: NA
V: TRBV10-3
size: NA
J: TRBJ2-6
CDR3: CAISEDRLAGANVLTF
DNA: TGTGCCATCAGTGAGGACAGGTTAGCAGGGGCCAACGTCCTGACTTTC

D: NA
V: TRBV12-3/TRBV12-4
size: NA
J: TRBJ1-1
CDR3: CASNLQGNTEAFF
DNA: TGTGCCAGCAATCTCCAGGGGAACACTGAAGCTTTCTTT

D: NA
V: TRBV5-6
size: NA
J: TRBJ2-2
CDR3: CASSLEASSGGELFF
DNA: TGTGCCAGCAGCTTGGAAGCTAGCTCGGGCGGGGAGCTGTTTTTT

D: NA
V: TRBV2
size: NA
J: TRBJ1-2
CDR3: CASRGGDPTNYGYTF
DNA: TGTGCCAGCAGGGGGGGGGACCCTACTAACTATGGCTACACCTTC

D: NA
V: TRBV12-3/TRBV12-4
size: NA
J: TRBJ1-1
CDR3: CASSLQGTEAFF
DNA: TGTGCCAGCAGCCTACAGGGAACTGAAGCTTTCTTT

D: TRBD1
V: TRBV16
size: NA
J: TRBJ1-4
CDR3: CASSRRGAEKLFF
DNA: TGTGCCAGCAGCCGCAGGGGGGCGGAAAAACTGTTTTTT

D: TRBD1
V: TRBV24-1
size: NA
J: TRBJ1-5
CDR3: CATSEGDRVHQPQHF
DNA: TGTGCCACCAGTGAGGGAGACAGGGTGCATCAGCCCCAGCATTTT

D: TRBD1
V: TRBV18
size: NA
J: TRBJ1-1
CDR3: CASNLDRVATEAFF
DNA: TGTGCCAGCAATCTCGACAGGGTCGCCACTGAAGCTTTCTTT

D: TRBD1
V: TRBV2
size: NA
J: TRBJ1-2
CDR3: CASYTGTGPTF
DNA: TGTGCCAGCTATACCGGGACAGGTCCCACCTTC

D: TRBD2
V: TRBV15
size: NA
J: TRBJ2-2
CDR3: CATRTRGDGELFF
DNA: TGTGCCACCAGGACCCGGGGGGACGGGGAGCTGTTTTTT

D: NA
V: TRBV10-1
size: NA
J: TRBJ1-1
CDR3: CASRELGGTEAFF
DNA: TGCGCCAGCAGAGAGTTAGGTGGCACTGAAGCTTTCTTT

D: NA
V: TRBV9
size: NA
J: TRBJ2-1
CDR3: CASSVLAGASYNEQFF
DNA: TGTGCCAGCAGCGTACTTGCGGGGGCTTCCTACAATGAGCAGTTCTTC

D: NA
V: TRBV7-6
size: NA
J: TRBJ2-3
CDR3: CASSLSIGGDPDTQYF
DNA: TGTGCCAGCAGCTTAAGTATAGGGGGGGATCCGGATACGCAGTATTTT

D: TRBD2
V: TRBV15
size: once
J: TRBJ2-5
CDR3: CATSRVLGTSSETQYF
DNA: TGTGCCACCAGCAGAGTATTGGGGACTAGTAGCGAGACCCAGTACTTC

D: NA
V: TRBV4-1
size: NA
J: TRBJ1-1
CDR3: CASSQSRTGDTEAFF
DNA: TGCGCCAGCAGCCAATCCCGGACGGGGGACACTGAAGCTTTCTTT

D: NA
V: TRBV10-3
size: NA
J: TRBJ1-6
CDR3: CAISEDNSPLHF
DNA: TGTGCCATCAGTGAGGATAATTCACCCCTCCACTTT

D: NA
V: TRBV7-2
size: NA
J: TRBJ1-2
CDR3: CASSLAIRYGYTF
DNA: TGTGCCAGCAGCTTAGCCATTAGGTATGGCTACACCTTC

D: NA
V: TRBV29-1
size: NA
J: TRBJ2-1
CDR3: CSVDPGMNNEQFF
DNA: TGCAGCGTTGACCCAGGGATGAACAATGAGCAGTTCTTC

D: NA
V: TRBV19
size: few
J: TRBJ2-2
CDR3: CASSLRSVFTGELFF
DNA: TGTGCCAGTAGTCTCCGGTCAGTGTTCACCGGGGAGCTGTTTTTT

D: NA
V: TRBV19
size: once
J: TRBJ1-6
CDR3: CASTPGRGVSPLHF
DNA: TGTGCCAGTACTCCCGGAAGGGGGGTCTCACCCCTCCACTTT